Listed below are T cell receptor beta chains from one sample, sequenced in a study of identical twins. In TCRdb, the 5' RACE reads were re-called with MiXCR into one record per CDR3 protein. The sample contains roughly 230,000 distinct CDR3 sequences, roughly 8.7% of which appear only once. These sequences were also reported in another study, on yellow fever vaccine responses in identical twins.

Sequencing was carried out using CD8+ T cells sorted from blood. The receptor source for this set is a woman aged 18-29 years in good health. Both conserved end residues are part of each CDR3. A D gene is named only where the DNA matches it firmly. Some rows mark clone size as missing; the rest say once, few, many or name a class of expanded clone.

>TRBJ2-2|TRBV14|.|.
CASSQGDTLYYTGELFF
TGTGCCAGCAGCCAAGGGGACACCCTATATTACACCGGGGAGCTGTTTTTT
>TRBJ2-7|TRBV28|.|few
CASSSRDSKGGTSYEQYF
TGTGCCAGCAGTTCGCGGGACAGTAAAGGGGGGACCTCCTACGAGCAGTACTTC
>TRBJ1-2|TRBV12-3/TRBV12-4|.|many
CASSLSGQKVDYGYTF
TGTGCCAGCAGTCTATCCGGACAAAAGGTGGACTATGGCTACACCTTC
>TRBJ1-2|TRBV10-3|.|few
CAISESWAPFDGYTF
TGTGCCATCAGTGAGTCGTGGGCTCCTTTCGATGGCTACACCTTC
>TRBJ2-7|TRBV6-1|.|.
CASGGGPSSYEQYF
TGTGCCAGCGGGGGCGGGCCTAGCTCCTACGAGCAGTACTTC
>TRBJ2-1|TRBV24-1|TRBD1|.
CATSEGRDRFNNEQFF
TGTGCCACCAGTGAGGGCCGGGACAGATTCAACAATGAGCAGTTCTTC
>TRBJ1-4|TRBV7-9|.|.
CASTSGPTNEKLFF
TGTGCCAGCACTAGTGGGCCAACTAATGAAAAACTGTTTTTT
>TRBJ2-3|TRBV12-3/TRBV12-4|.|many
CASSPRDTQYF
TGTGCCAGCAGTCCACGGGATACGCAGTATTTT
>TRBJ2-1|TRBV4-2|.|many
CASSQEDRLTSNEQFF
TGTGCCAGCAGCCAAGAGGACAGACTTACGAGCAATGAGCAGTTCTTC
>TRBJ2-5|TRBV14|.|many
CASSQRIGYLEEETQYF
TGTGCCAGCAGCCAAAGAATAGGGTACTTGGAAGAGGAGACCCAGTACTTC
>TRBJ2-4|TRBV11-1|.|many
CASSLMGDPGAAEAKNIQYF
TGTGCCAGCAGCTTAATGGGGGACCCCGGCGCAGCCGAAGCCAAAAACATTCAGTACTTC
>TRBJ2-3|TRBV29-1|.|many
CSVLSTDTQYF
TGCAGCGTCCTGAGCACAGATACGCAGTATTTT
>TRBJ2-1|TRBV3-1|.|.
CASSQETPRFGGEQFF
TGTGCCAGCAGCCAAGAAACGCCCCGCTTCGGAGGTGAGCAGTTCTTC
>TRBJ2-7|TRBV12-3/TRBV12-4|.|.
CASSSLLQGTYEQYF
TGTGCCAGCAGTTCGTTGCTCCAGGGTACCTACGAGCAGTACTTC
>TRBJ2-3|TRBV29-1|.|many
CSADLQAGTQYF
TGCAGCGCCGATTTACAAGCTGGGACGCAGTATTTT
>TRBJ2-3|TRBV2|TRBD1|.
CASSPPGTAVSPFTDTQYF
TGTGCCAGCAGTCCTCCCGGGACAGCGGTCTCTCCTTTCACAGATACGCAGTATTTT
>TRBJ2-2|TRBV7-8|.|.
CASSWAVGAGELFF
TGTGCCAGCAGCTGGGCGGTAGGGGCCGGGGAGCTGTTTTTT
>TRBJ2-5|TRBV23-1|TRBD1|.
CASSQSGDSQETQYF
TGCGCCAGCAGTCAAAGTGGGGACAGCCAAGAGACCCAGTACTTC
>TRBJ2-5|TRBV7-6|TRBD1|.
CASSLGTGNQETQYF
TGTGCCAGCAGCTTAGGGACAGGGAACCAAGAGACCCAGTACTTC
>TRBJ2-1|TRBV4-2|TRBD2|many
CASSQTTSGPYNEQFF
TGTGCCAGCAGCCAGACGACTAGCGGCCCCTACAATGAGCAGTTCTTC
>TRBJ2-1|TRBV4-3|.|.
CASSQEWIKLYNEQFF
TGCGCCAGCAGCCAAGAGTGGATTAAGCTCTACAATGAGCAGTTCTTC
>TRBJ2-1|TRBV7-3|.|few
CASSLTGGLNEQFF
TGTGCCAGCAGCTTAACGGGGGGGCTTAATGAGCAGTTCTTC
>TRBJ2-7|TRBV29-1|TRBD2|few
CSVGRGVSYEQYF
TGCAGCGTTGGTCGGGGGGTCTCCTACGAGCAGTACTTC
>TRBJ2-1|TRBV6-2/TRBV6-3|.|.
CASSDSLTYNEQFF
TGTGCCAGCAGTGACTCACTGACGTACAATGAGCAGTTCTTC
>TRBJ1-1|TRBV6-2/TRBV6-3|.|.
CASTEGFNTEAFF
TGTGCCAGCACCGAGGGATTCAACACTGAAGCTTTCTTT
>TRBJ2-3|TRBV7-7|TRBD2|few
CASSVLAGTDTQYF
TGTGCTAGCAGCGTGCTAGCGGGCACAGATACGCAGTATTTT
>TRBJ2-7|TRBV19|TRBD1|few
CASSAARQGYEQYF
TGTGCCAGTAGTGCGGCCCGACAGGGTTACGAGCAGTACTTC
>TRBJ2-5|TRBV12-3/TRBV12-4|TRBD1|many
CASRGQEGETQYF
TGTGCCAGCAGGGGACAGGAAGGAGAGACCCAGTACTTC
>TRBJ2-7|TRBV20-1|.|few
CSAGGTVGLGEQYF
TGCAGTGCTGGGGGGACAGTGGGATTAGGTGAGCAGTACTTC
>TRBJ2-7|TRBV27|TRBD2|few
CASRLSGSNYEQYF
TGTGCCAGCAGGCTTAGCGGGAGCAACTACGAGCAGTACTTC